The next 26 T cell receptor beta chains were all read from a single sample in a study of blood T cell repertoires in COVID-19. Libraries were prepared by immunoSEQ multiplex PCR; TCRdb keeps only in-frame clonotypes and omits some of them. The profile shows about 170,000 clones, under 95% of them singletons. Sequences were obtained from peripheral blood. The source of these receptors is a young man with COVID-19, enrolled during active disease.

The V gene is TRBV13, the J gene TRBJ2-1; perhaps TRBD2 as D (6 bases). V lost 5 bases, J lost 4 bases, and 12 bases lay in between. The V gene's germline CDR1 is PRHDT and CDR2 FYEKMQ (reference sequence). This CDR3 has 14 amino acids. For the CDR3, the DNA is TGTGCCAGCAGCGAGGGACTTTTATACAATGAGCAGTTCTTC. Encoded protein: CASSEGLLYNEQFF.

The J gene is TRBJ2-1, the V gene TRBV9, with D maybe TRBD2 (6 bases). Looked up from germline, CDR1 is SGDLS and CDR2 is YYNGEE. The CDR3 length is 18 residues. The ends were cut back, 2 bases at V and 3 bases at J, with 21 bases in the middle. CDR3: CASSVNLAGTGGYNEQFF. The CDR3 DNA sequence: TGTGCCAGCAGCGTGAACCTTGCGGGAACAGGTGGCTACAATGAGCAGTTCTTC.

This chain joins TRBV11-2 and TRBJ1-6; D is unresolved. Trimming took off 5 bases at V and 10 bases at J, with 6 bases between the two ends. CDR3 size: 11 residues. Germline values: CDR1 SGHAT, CDR2 FQNNGV. CDR3 protein: CASSPGSPLHF. Written as DNA, the CDR3 is TGTGCCAGCAGCCCGGGGTCACCCCTCCACTTT.

CDR3 protein: CASSYPHRRDYNEQFF. The CDR3 nucleotides read TGTGCCAGCAGTTACCCCCACAGGAGGGACTACAATGAGCAGTTCTTC. The chain joins TRBV6-5 to TRBJ2-1, with a tentative D call TRBD2 (6 bases). Germline V lookup: CDR1 MNHEY, CDR2 SVGAGI. The CDR3 covers 16 residues. The ends were cut back, 2 bases at V and 3 bases at J, with 14 bases in the middle.

This chain's CDR3 is CASSTNSGYRPGANVLTF. The CDR3 bases are TGTGCCAGCAGCACCAATAGCGGGTACCGTCCTGGGGCCAACGTCCTGACTTTC. The chain carries TRBV7-9 and TRBJ2-6; 7 nucleotides align to TRBD2. Losses at the gene ends were 5 bases for V and 2 bases for J; bases not matched to a gene: 12. The germline V gene has CDR1 SEHNR and CDR2 FQNEAQ (reference sequence). The CDR3 length is 18 residues.

This chain connects TRBV14 to TRBJ1-6; 8 bases agree with TRBD1. Trimming at V came to 2 bases and at J to 4 bases, leaving 4 bases not matched to a gene. Germline values: CDR1 SGHDN, CDR2 FVKESK. CDR3 length equals 16 residues. As DNA, the CDR3 is TGTGCCAGCAGCCAAAACAGGGGGTCATATAATTCACCCCTCCACTTT. As protein: CASSQNRGSYNSPLHF.

The chain uses TRBV19 and TRBJ2-5, with TRBD2 matching over 13 bases. The CDR3 runs 14 residues. The V and J ends lost 9 bases and 5 bases, in that order; junction bases with no gene match: 6. Germline-derived CDR1 and CDR2 are LNHDA and SQIVND (reference sequence). CDR3 loop: CASTRTSGSETQYF. The CDR3 region has the DNA TGTGCCAGCACCAGGACTAGCGGGAGTGAGACCCAGTACTTC.

The CDR3 DNA sequence: TGTGCTGGGGGGGACGGATCTTACAATGAGCAGTTCTTC. This gives the protein CAGGDGSYNEQFF. The chain is built from TRBV10-3 and TRBJ2-1; TRBD2 agrees at 7 bases. CDR1 is ENHRY and CDR2 is SYGVKD in the germline V gene. The length of the CDR3 is 13 residues.

This chain joins TRBV6-6 and TRBJ1-1; 7 bases line up with TRBD1. J lost 4 bases, V lost 5 bases, and 4 bases had no gene match. Germline V gene sequence: CDR1 MNHNY, CDR2 SVGAGI (reference sequence). The CDR3 contains 13 residues. This CDR3 reads CASSPQGGTEAFF. CDR3 bases: TGTGCCAGCAGTCCTCAGGGGGGCACTGAAGCTTTCTTT.

V usage is TRBV5-1 and J usage is TRBJ2-7; 8 bases agree with TRBD2. The CDR3 sequence is 16 residues long. V lost 1 base to trimming and J lost 4 bases; unmatched junction nucleotides: 10. Per the germline V gene, CDR1 is SGHRS and CDR2 is YFSETQ. The CDR3 sequence: CASSLYPRGRSYEQYF. Written as DNA, the CDR3 is TGCGCCAGCAGCTTGTATCCCCGCGGGAGGTCGTACGAGCAGTACTTC.

The chain links TRBV30 to TRBJ2-7; 9 positions agree with TRBD1. V dropped 5 bases and J dropped 3; count of bases not matched to a gene: 11. The CDR3 sequence is 15 residues long. The germline V gene has CDR1 GTSNPN and CDR2 SVGIG (reference sequence). For the CDR3, the DNA is TGTGCCTGGCGCCGGACAGGGGAGACACGCTACGAGCAGTACTTC. This codes for CAWRRTGETRYEQYF. The full variable domain, rest sourced from reference TRBV30 and TRBJ2-7, is SQTIHQWPATLVQPVGSPLSLECTVEGTSNPNLYWYRQAAGRGLQLLFYSVGIGQISSEVPQNLSASRPQDRQFILSSKKLLLSDSGFYLCAWRRTGETRYEQYFGPGTRLTVT.

CDR3 sequence (DNA): TGTGCCAGCAGTTATCCGGTGGGTGCCAGGGCTGAAGCTTTCTTT. Its protein is CASSYPVGARAEAFF. The chain links TRBV6-2 or TRBV6-3 to TRBJ1-1; weak D call: TRBD1 (5 bases). CDR1 and CDR2 from the germline V gene are MNHEY and SVGEGT. The V end was cut by 3 bases, the J end by 6 bases, with 17 bases between. The CDR3 runs to 15 residues.

The gene calls are TRBV28 and TRBJ1-3; D may be TRBD1 (5 bases). Germline V gene lookup returns CDR1 MDHEN and CDR2 SYDVKM. The CDR3 has 16 amino acids. V lost 5 bases, J lost 0 bases, and 14 bases lay in between. CDR3 nucleotide sequence: TGTGCCAGCAGTCAGGGACTGCCCGTCTCTGGAAACACCATATATTTT. Its translation is CASSQGLPVSGNTIYF. The full variable domain, in which reference TRBV28 and TRBJ1-3 provide the parts outside the CDR3, is DVKVTQSSRYLVKRTGEKVFLECVQDMDHENMFWYRQDPGLGLRLIYFSYDVKMKEKGDIPEGYSVSREKKERFSLILESASTNQTSMYLCASSQGLPVSGNTIYFGEGSWLTVV.

Notes on this clone: A read error may produce the germline difference seen at one junction end. The V call is TRBV30, the J call TRBJ1-4, with TRBD1 as a possible D gene (5 bases). The germline CDR1 and CDR2 sequences are GTSNPN and SVGIG (reference sequence). This CDR3 has 14 residues. The CDR3 loop is CAWSVGQVNEKLLF. The CDR3 region has the DNA TGTGCCTGGAGTGTGGGGCAGGTTAATGAAAAACTGCTTTTT.

The chain joins TRBV2 to TRBJ2-7, with D perhaps matching TRBD2 (6 bases). Looked up from germline, CDR1 is SNHLY and CDR2 is FYNNEI. The V end lost 3 bases, the J end lost 1 base, and 13 bases lay between the germline ends. The CDR3 is made up of 15 amino acids. CDR3 sequence (DNA): TGTGCCAGCAGTGATAGCCTAGCGCGATCCTACGAGCAGTACTTC. Protein product: CASSDSLARSYEQYF. The full variable domain, with the rest looked up from reference TRBV2 and TRBJ2-7, is EPEVTQTPSHQVTQMGQEVILRCVPISNHLYFYWYRQILGQKVEFLVSFYNNEISEKSEIFDDQFSVERPDGSNFTLKIRSTKLEDSAMYFCASSDSLARSYEQYFGPGTRLTVT.

The V call is TRBV28, the J call TRBJ2-3; D is ambiguous. This CDR3 has 11 residues. V shed 7 bases and J shed 6 bases, with 8 bases lying between them. The germline gives CDR1 MDHEN, CDR2 SYDVKM. Here the CDR3 DNA reads TGTGCCAGCACCTCCCGGGATACGCAGTATTTT. It codes for CASTSRDTQYF.

The chain is built from TRBV7-9 and TRBJ2-1; 8 positions match TRBD2. The CDR3 runs to 16 residues. V was clipped by 5 bases and J by 4 bases; unmatched bases: 10. Germline V gives CDR1 SEHNR, CDR2 FQNEAQ (reference sequence). CDR3 region: CASSPDAGGPYNEQFF. The CDR3 DNA is TGTGCCAGCAGCCCCGACGCGGGAGGACCTTACAATGAGCAGTTCTTC. Using reference TRBV7-9 and TRBJ2-1 for the parts outside the CDR3, the full variable domain is DTGVSQNPRHKITKRGQNVTFRCDPISEHNRLYWYRQTLGQGPEFLTYFQNEAQLEKSRLLSDRFSAERPKGSFSTLEIQRTEQGDSAMYLCASSPDAGGPYNEQFFGPGTRLTVL.

V and J are TRBV18 and TRBJ1-2; 7 positions match TRBD1. The CDR3 has 15 residues. Germline V gene lookup returns CDR1 KGHSH and CDR2 LQKENI. After removal of 2 bases from V and 5 bases from J, the junction contained 8 bases not matched to a gene. The CDR3, as DNA: TGTGCCAGCTCACCAAGCGGACAGGTGGTGTATGGCTACACCTTC. Translating it yields CASSPSGQVVYGYTF. Variable domain in full (rest from reference TRBV18 and TRBJ1-2): NAGVMQNPRHLVRRRGQEARLRCSPMKGHSHVYWYRQLPEEGLKFMVYLQKENIIDESGMPKERFSAEFPKEGPSILRIQQVVRGDSAAYFCASSPSGQVVYGYTFGSGTRLTVV.

The gene calls are TRBV10-3 and TRBJ1-6; possibly TRBD1 for D (6 bases). The V gene lost 10 bases and the J gene lost 6 bases, with 10 bases spanning the gap. Germline lookup yields CDR1 ENHRY and CDR2 SYGVKD. The CDR3 length is 12 residues. CDR3 protein: CATQGFNSPLHF. CDR3 bases: TGTGCCACCCAGGGGTTTAATTCACCCCTCCACTTT.

The rearrangement links TRBV12-5 to TRBJ1-1; the match to TRBD1 covers 7 bases. Per germline, CDR1 LGHNT and CDR2 FRNRAP. J lost 0 bases, V lost 7 bases, and 11 bases had no gene match. The CDR3 is 16 residues long. This chain's CDR3 is CASAPGQRLMNTEAFF. The CDR3 coding sequence is TGTGCTAGTGCTCCGGGACAGCGACTTATGAACACTGAAGCTTTCTTT.

As for this clone: The junction differs from germline at one of its ends, possibly a read error. The chain uses TRBV7-2 and TRBJ1-4; 7 bases map to TRBD1. The CDR3 consists of 14 residues. CDR1 SGHTA and CDR2 FQGNSA come from the germline V gene. The CDR3 DNA follows: TGTGCCAGCAGCTTATACCGGGACAGCGAAAAACTGCTTTTT. Its protein is CASSLYRDSEKLLF. Full variable domain (outside the CDR3, taken from reference TRBV7-2 and TRBJ1-4): GAGVSQSPSNKVTEKGKDVELRCDPISGHTALYWYRQSLGQGLEFLIYFQGNSAPDKSGLPSDRFSAERTGGSVSTLTIQRTQQEDSAVYLCASSLYRDSEKLLFGSGTQLSVL.

This chain connects TRBV28 to TRBJ2-7, with 8 nucleotides matching TRBD2. V shed 5 bases and J 0 bases; nucleotides not matched to a gene: 6. This CDR3 is 15 amino acids long. Germline CDR1 reads MDHEN; CDR2 reads SYDVKM. For the CDR3, the DNA is TGTGCCAGCAGTCAGACTAGCGAGAGCTCCTACGAGCAGTACTTC. Residues: CASSQTSESSYEQYF.

The chain employs TRBV4-1 and TRBJ1-2; D possibly corresponds to TRBD1 (5 bases). With 1 base removed from V and 6 bases from J, the gap between germline ends came to 9 bases. Germline loops: CDR1 MGHRA, CDR2 YSYEKL. The CDR3 totals 13 residues. For the CDR3, the DNA is TGCGCCAGCAGCCAAGTAGGAGGGGATGGCTACACCTTC. Translated, it gives CASSQVGGDGYTF.

This chain connects TRBV28 to TRBJ2-1; a possible D gene is TRBD2 (6 bases). In germline, CDR1 is MDHEN, CDR2 SYDVKM. The CDR3 loop spans 16 amino acids. The V end was cut by 3 bases, the J end by 5 bases, with 17 bases between. Here the CDR3 DNA reads TGTGCCAGCAGTTTCCTACGGACGGGAGCGGACAATGAGCAGTTCTTC. Its protein product is CASSFLRTGADNEQFF.

CDR3 region: CASSRGTPGTDTQYF. The CDR3 DNA is TGTGCCAGTAGTAGGGGGACACCGGGCACAGATACGCAGTATTTT. The J gene is TRBJ2-3, the V gene TRBV19; tentatively, D is TRBD1 (6 bases). Germline loops: CDR1 LNHDA, CDR2 SQIVND (reference sequence). V lost 4 bases to trimming and J lost 1 base, with 12 bases between them. The CDR3 has 15 amino acids. Complete variable domain (other parts from reference TRBV19 and TRBJ2-3): DGGITQSPKYLFRKEGQNVTLSCEQNLNHDAMYWYRQDPGQGLRLIYYSQIVNDFQKGDIAEGYSVSREKKESFPLTVTSAQKNPTAFYLCASSRGTPGTDTQYFGPGTRLTVL.

The genes are TRBV18 and TRBJ1-2; 11 nucleotides line up with TRBD1. The CDR3 length is 16 residues. Germline V lookup: CDR1 KGHSH, CDR2 LQKENI. J lost 4 bases, V lost 3 bases, and 7 bases had no gene match. CDR3 bases: TGTGCCAGCTCACCGAAACCGGGACAGGGGGGCTATGGCTACACCTTC. Translating it yields CASSPKPGQGGYGYTF. The full variable domain, completed using reference TRBV18 and TRBJ1-2, is NAGVMQNPRHLVRRRGQEARLRCSPMKGHSHVYWYRQLPEEGLKFMVYLQKENIIDESGMPKERFSAEFPKEGPSILRIQQVVRGDSAAYFCASSPKPGQGGYGYTFGSGTRLTVV.